The entry below describes one TCR beta chain. Two negative PCRs, clearance, or symptom resolution characterized the recovered Cohort 3 donors. These data originate in a study of blood T cell repertoires in COVID-19. Study in general: COVID-19 samples from acute and convalescent phases originated in the United States, Italy and Spain. Sources were T cells, B-cell-depleted T cells, or PBMCs; the material itself was cDNA or gDNA.

Clones were sequenced by immunoSEQ multiplex PCR, and TCRdb holds only the in-frame ones, with some missing. The profile shows some 220,000 clones, 88% of them singletons. Germline CDR1 is SGHDT and CDR2 is YYEEEE. The CDR3 length is 14 residues. V was pared by 1 base and J by 2 bases, with 7 bases between. Sample: PBMCs or T cells enriched from blood (not recorded which). This clonotype originated in a woman in her 30s who had recovered from COVID-19. V is TRBV5-6 and J is TRBJ1-5; D is undetermined. The CDR3 region is CASSLRQGNQPQHF. For the CDR3, the DNA is TGTGCCAGCAGCTTGCGGCAGGGCAATCAGCCCCAGCATTTT.